The clone carrying this T cell receptor beta chain came up once. The antigen remains unidentified. These data are taken from a study of cytomegalovirus exposure and HLA in healthy donors. Study-level findings and limits: Earlier findings revealed that most TCR beta V segments proved productive either about 87% or about 30% of the time. Serostatus for CMV was the only available immune exposure information.

Vbeta (60) and Jbeta (13) primers were used in the PCR. Clones were sequenced by immunoSEQ multiplex PCR, and TCRdb holds only the in-frame ones, with some missing. The sample records 75,000 to 95,000 clones, around 80% being singletons. The source of this sequence is a male donor in good health and CMV-seropositive. The specimen was PBMCs.

The CDR3: CASSTGQGPYEQYF. CDR3 nucleotide sequence: TGTGCCAGCAGCACAGGACAGGGGCCCTACGAGCAGTACTTC. V is TRBV7-2 and J is TRBJ2-7, with 9 bases fitting TRBD1. Germline-derived CDR1 and CDR2 are SGHTA and FQGNSA. V shed 5 bases and J 2 bases; nucleotides not matched to a gene: 4. This CDR3 region has 14 residues.